The source of this T cell receptor beta chain is a study of cytomegalovirus exposure and HLA in healthy donors. With 60 Vbeta and 13 Jbeta primers, the PCR was carried out. Some clones are missing from TCRdb's copy, which holds only in-frame ones; the method was immunoSEQ multiplex PCR. Counted here are 150,000 to 200,000 clones, about 69% occurring once; the ten biggest clones make up 2% to 3%. CDR1 and CDR2 (germline): SGHNT, YYREEE (reference sequence). Unmatched junction bases numbered 10, after V lost 4 bases and J lost 3 bases. CDR3 length: 16 amino acids. Study-wide results and caveats: The availability of immune exposure information extended only to CMV serostatus. Presence/absence results assume similar sequencing depth per donor, which may not hold. Later analysis associated a missense DCLRE1C variant with TCR beta V- and J-gene trimming. Indistinguishable V segments, including TRBV6-2 and TRBV6-3, were excluded.

A remark on this clone: Its antigen is not identified.

Material: PBMCs. This TCR derives from a human donor in good health. The rearrangement joins TRBV5-4 to TRBJ2-5; TRBD1 aligns across 9 bases. CDR3 bases: TGTGCCAGCAGCCTCCCTCCGGGACAGGGAGAAGAGACCCAGTACTTC. Translation gives CASSLPPGQGEETQYF. Based on the CDR3 plus reference TRBV5-4 and TRBJ2-5, the full variable domain is ETGVTQSPTHLIKTRGQQVTLRCSSQSGHNTVSWYQQALGQGPQFIFQYYREEENGRGNFPPRFSGLQFPNYSSELNVNALELDDSALYLCASSLPPGQGEETQYFGPGTRLLVL.